The 9 T cell receptor beta chains reported below all come from one sample, sequenced in a study of identical twins. TCRdb passed the 5' RACE reads through MiXCR, listing each CDR3 protein once. The sample holds about 530,000 distinct CDR3 sequences, roughly 15% seen once. Another study also made use of these data, one on yellow fever vaccine responses in identical twins.

Sample: CD4+ T cells sorted from blood. The receptors derive from a woman younger than 30 in good health.

This clonotype was recorded a few times. This sequence joins TRBV6-2 or TRBV6-3 and TRBJ1-5; TRBD1 might be the D (6 bases). CDR1 MNHEY and CDR2 SVGEGT come from the germline V gene. CDR3 length: 16 residues. V was trimmed by 2 bases and J by 4 bases, leaving 15 bases between them. CDR3 DNA sequence: TGTGCCAGCAGTTACGCCGACAGGCTGGGGAATCAGCCCCAGCATTTT. Translated, it gives CASSYADRLGNQPQHF.

The V gene is TRBV18, the J gene TRBJ2-1; D may be TRBD2 (6 bases). Trimming took 5 bases from V and 1 from J, leaving 12 bases between them. Germline V gene sequence: CDR1 KGHSH, CDR2 LQKENI. CDR3 length equals 15 residues. CDR3 coding DNA: TGTGCCAGCTCATCCGATAGCGGTTCCTACAATGAGCAGTTCTTC. It specifies CASSSDSGSYNEQFF.

This clonotype was picked up many times. This sequence joins TRBV5-1 and TRBJ2-2; 9 positions agree with TRBD2. After removal of 3 bases from V and 6 bases from J, the junction contained 9 bases not matched to a gene. Germline CDR1 is SGHRS and CDR2 is YFSETQ. The CDR3 contains 16 residues. This chain's CDR3 is CASSSGISGRSGELFF. The CDR3 DNA follows: TGCGCCAGCAGCTCGGGGATTAGCGGGAGATCCGGGGAGCTGTTTTTT.

In its sample, this clonotype was seen many times. The V gene is TRBV6-5, the J gene TRBJ1-1, with D perhaps matching TRBD1 (6 bases). Deletions cut 3 bases from V and 5 bases from J, with 19 bases between. This CDR3 region has 16 residues. In germline, CDR1 is MNHEY, CDR2 SVGAGI. The CDR3 sequence: CASSYSGAGSGTEAFF. The CDR3 nucleotides read TGTGCCAGCAGTTATTCGGGGGCGGGCTCGGGGACTGAAGCTTTCTTT.

This clonotype was found a few times. The chain couples TRBV7-2 to TRBJ2-7; D unresolved. This CDR3 spans 14 amino acids. The V gene lost 5 bases and the J gene lost 5 bases, with 16 bases spanning the gap. The germline V gene encodes CDR1 SGHTA and CDR2 FQGNSA. The CDR3 here is CASSQKTSSHEQYF. CDR3 nucleotide sequence: TGTGCCAGCAGCCAGAAGACAAGCTCTCACGAGCAGTACTTC.

This clonotype was picked up many times. The J gene is TRBJ2-5, the V gene TRBV29-1; maybe TRBD1 (6 bases). The V end lost 6 bases, the J end lost 0 bases, and 8 bases lay between the germline ends. The CDR3 loop spans 12 amino acids. CDR1 is SQVTM and CDR2 is ANQGSEA in the germline V gene. CDR3 region: CSVSGDQETQYF. CDR3 DNA sequence: TGCAGCGTATCAGGGGACCAAGAGACCCAGTACTTC.

This rearrangement joins TRBV28 to TRBJ2-7, with 7 bases aligning to TRBD1. The V gene's germline CDR1 is MDHEN and CDR2 SYDVKM. V lost 3 bases, J lost 2 bases, and 13 bases stayed unmatched. CDR3 length: 17 amino acids. CDR3 in amino acids: CASSFQKRDRATYEQYV. In DNA form, the CDR3 reads TGTGCCAGCAGTTTTCAGAAGAGGGACAGAGCAACCTACGAGCAGTACGTC.

The sample holds many counts of this clonotype. The V gene is TRBV12-3 or TRBV12-4, the J gene TRBJ2-5; D tentatively fits TRBD1 or TRBD2 (5 bases each). Trimming took 6 bases from V and 4 from J, leaving 15 bases between them. The CDR3 is 14 residues long. CDR3 loop: CASSRLGVVETQYF. CDR3 coding DNA: TGTGCCAGCAGCCGCCTGGGGGTGGTAGAGACCCAGTACTTC.

This clonotype was counted ten times or more. V gene TRBV12-3 or TRBV12-4 combines with J gene TRBJ2-1; the D is unclear. Between the trimmed V and J ends, which lost 3 bases and 6 bases, there was a span of 6 bases. The CDR3 is made up of 12 amino acids. Here the CDR3 reads CASSLGVNEQFF. CDR3 DNA: TGTGCCAGCAGTTTGGGTGTCAATGAGCAGTTCTTC.